This entry lists 25 T cell receptor beta chains sequenced from one sample in a study of control samples from healthy donors and cancer patients. Repertoires were generated with immunoSEQ multiplex PCR, while TCRdb's copy carries only in-frame clones and drops some. The top ten hold roughly a quarter of the sample, which has under 60,000 clones, about 93% seen once. The sample consisted of PBMCs. Receptors originate from a woman between 50 and 59 years old with head and neck cancer.

This chain joins TRBV5-4 and TRBJ2-3; 7 bases fit TRBD1. This CDR3 spans 16 amino acids. Trimming took 0 bases from V and 2 from J; bases not matched to a gene: 6. Germline V gene data show CDR1 as SGHNT and CDR2 as YYREEE (reference sequence). This chain's CDR3 is CASSLGQGHPTDTQYF. CDR3 coding DNA: TGTGCCAGCAGCTTGGGACAGGGTCATCCCACAGATACGCAGTATTTT. The complete variable domain, with remaining parts taken from reference TRBV5-4 and TRBJ2-3, reads ETGVTQSPTHLIKTRGQQVTLRCSSQSGHNTVSWYQQALGQGPQFIFQYYREEENGRGNFPPRFSGLQFPNYSSELNVNALELDDSALYLCASSLGQGHPTDTQYFGPGTRLTVL.

The rearrangement links TRBV7-2 to TRBJ1-1, with TRBD1 matching 8 bases. V trimming: 4 bases; J trimming: 4 bases; junction bases outside the gene matches: 8. The CDR3 runs to 15 residues. Germline V gene lookup returns CDR1 SGHTA and CDR2 FQGNSA. In DNA, the CDR3 is TGTGCCAGCAGCTCATCCGACAGGGGAGGCACTGAAGCTTTCTTT. Residues: CASSSSDRGGTEAFF.

The chain couples TRBV28 to TRBJ1-1; D gene ambiguous. Germline V CDR1 and CDR2: MDHEN, SYDVKM. Trimming removed 2 bases from V and 4 bases from J, with 11 bases in between. There are 14 residues in the CDR3. CDR3 in amino acids: CASSLRFGGTEAFF. Here the CDR3 DNA reads TGTGCCAGCAGTTTAAGATTCGGTGGCACTGAAGCTTTCTTT.

The chain joins TRBV27 to TRBJ2-1; TRBD1 is a possible D gene (6 bases). This CDR3 contains 13 residues. V lost 3 bases and J lost 4, with 7 bases in between. Germline lookup yields CDR1 MNHEY and CDR2 SMNVEV (reference sequence). CDR3 bases: TGTGCCAGCAGTTTGGGACAATACAATGAGCAGTTCTTC. Residues: CASSLGQYNEQFF.

The rearrangement uses TRBV2 and TRBJ2-4; TRBD1 aligns across 7 bases. The CDR3 covers 15 residues. CDR1 SNHLY and CDR2 FYNNEI come from the germline V gene. V lost 6 bases, J lost 6 bases, and 11 bases stayed unmatched. The CDR3 loop reads CASSWAGGMGNIQYF. The CDR3 DNA sequence: TGTGCCAGCAGCTGGGCAGGGGGAATGGGAAACATTCAGTACTTC.

This sequence joins TRBV6-2 or TRBV6-3 and TRBJ1-5, with D uncertain. The CDR3 is 12 amino acids. Per germline, CDR1 MNHEY and CDR2 SVGEGT. V was pared by 5 bases and J by 8 bases, with 10 bases between. This CDR3 reads CASSLPTEPQHF. CDR3 coding DNA: TGTGCCAGCAGTCTACCGACGGAGCCCCAGCATTTT.

The chain has TRBV7-8 and TRBJ2-7; D remains unclear. CDR3 length: 15 residues. V was pared by 2 bases and J by 0 bases, with 11 bases between. In germline, CDR1 is SGHVS, CDR2 FQNEAQ. The CDR3 region has the DNA TGTGCCAGCAGCTTAATGCTTACAGCCTCCTACGAGCAGTACTTC. Protein product: CASSLMLTASYEQYF. Supplemented by reference TRBV7-8 and TRBJ2-7, the full variable domain reads GAGVSQSPRYKVAKRGQDVALRCDPISGHVSLFWYQQALGQGPEFLTYFQNEAQLDKSGLPSDRFFAERPEGSVSTLKIQRTQQEDSAVYLCASSLMLTASYEQYFGPGTRLTVT.

The chain joins TRBV2 to TRBJ2-2; TRBD2 aligns across 7 bases. V shed 11 bases and J 6 bases; nucleotides not matched to a gene: 3. Germline V gives CDR1 SNHLY, CDR2 FYNNEI. The CDR3 length is 11 residues. The CDR3 is CACGGPGELFF. The DNA of the CDR3 is TGTGCCTGCGGGGGTCCCGGGGAGCTGTTTTTT.

The CDR3 protein is CASSPSVYNSPLHF. CDR3 DNA: TGTGCCAGCAGCCCCAGCGTGTATAATTCACCCCTCCACTTT. V gene TRBV11-2 combines with J gene TRBJ1-6; D gene uncertain. CDR1 is SGHAT and CDR2 is FQNNGV in the germline V gene. Trimming took 5 bases from V and 4 from J, leaving 9 bases between them. CDR3 length equals 14 residues.

V gene TRBV5-1 combines with J gene TRBJ2-1; 12 nucleotides line up with TRBD2. Germline trimming cut 0 bases from V and 6 bases from J; bases unmatched to any gene: 1. Per germline, CDR1 SGHRS and CDR2 YFSETQ. The CDR3 is 15 amino acids. The CDR3 DNA reads as TGCGCCAGCAGCTTGGGACTAGCGGGAGTCAATGAGCAGTTCTTC. Protein: CASSLGLAGVNEQFF.

The rearrangement joins TRBV5-1 to TRBJ1-1; 8 positions match TRBD1. This CDR3 contains 16 residues. Germline CDR1 reads SGHRS; CDR2 reads YFSETQ. V lost 4 bases to trimming and J lost 6 bases; unmatched junction nucleotides: 14. CDR3 loop: CASSQGHRGASSEAFF. The CDR3 DNA follows: TGCGCCAGCAGCCAGGGTCACAGGGGGGCGTCTTCTGAAGCTTTCTTT.

This chain connects TRBV25-1 to TRBJ2-3; 11 bases map to TRBD1. Per the germline V gene, CDR1 is MGHDK and CDR2 is SYGVNS. The CDR3 spans 15 residues. V trimming: 7 bases; J trimming: 0 bases; junction bases outside the gene matches: 3. CDR3 sequence: CASNGQGASTDTQYF. DNA of the CDR3: TGTGCCAGCAATGGACAGGGGGCTAGCACAGATACGCAGTATTTT.

The chain uses TRBV1 and TRBJ2-5; TRBD1, the table's D call, lacks a check against the DNA. TRBV1 is a pseudogene segment. This CDR3 has 15 residues. The CDR3: CTSSRDRPFQETQYF. DNA for the CDR3: TGCACCAGCAGCCGGGACAGGCCTTTCCAAGAGACCCAGTACTTC.

The chain combines TRBV2 with TRBJ1-4; TRBD1 aligns across 9 bases. Germline CDR1 is SNHLY and CDR2 is FYNNEI. The CDR3 contains 15 residues. V lost 7 bases, J lost 5 bases, and 8 bases stayed unmatched. This CDR3 reads CASKLMGQGNEKLFF. The CDR3 nucleotides are TGTGCCAGCAAATTGATGGGACAGGGCAATGAAAAACTGTTTTTT.

The chain employs TRBV2 and TRBJ2-1; 9 bases fit TRBD1. The V gene's germline CDR1 is SNHLY and CDR2 FYNNEI. This CDR3 comprises 14 residues. J gave up 2 bases and V 4 bases, and 0 bases lay outside the gene matches. CDR3 coding DNA: TGTGCCAGCAGTGGACAGGGGGCCTACAATGAGCAGTTCTTC. Its protein product is CASSGQGAYNEQFF.

The rearrangement uses TRBV25-1 and TRBJ2-7; no firm D call. V gave up 2 bases and J gave up 3 bases, with 11 bases separating them. CDR1 is MGHDK, CDR2 SYGVNS, per germline. The CDR3 is made up of 14 amino acids. The CDR3: CASSENDGRYEQYF. The DNA for the CDR3 is TGTGCCAGCAGTGAAAATGACGGACGCTACGAGCAGTACTTC.

The chain carries TRBV5-1 and TRBJ2-5; perhaps TRBD2 as D (6 bases). Germline V lookup: CDR1 SGHRS, CDR2 YFSETQ. V lost 2 bases, J lost 4 bases, and 12 bases lay in between. The CDR3 covers 14 residues. The CDR3 region has the DNA TGCGCCAGCAGCTTAATTGGGGAGGCAGAGACCCAGTACTTC. It is translated as CASSLIGEAETQYF.

The chain couples TRBV20-1 to TRBJ2-5; maybe TRBD1 (6 bases). CDR3 size: 14 residues. V was trimmed by 3 bases and J by 6 bases, leaving 17 bases between them. The V gene's germline CDR1 is DFQATT and CDR2 SNEGSKA (reference sequence). CDR3 in amino acids: CSASPRVQGKTQYF. The CDR3 coding sequence is TGCAGTGCTAGTCCCCGGGTACAGGGAAAGACCCAGTACTTC.

The chain recombines TRBV6-5 with TRBJ1-1; 8 bases are shared with TRBD1. Germline V gene lookup returns CDR1 MNHEY and CDR2 SVGAGI. V was pared by 1 base and J by 7 bases, with 5 bases of the junction left unmatched. The CDR3 has 14 residues. CDR3 loop: CASSYFTGGIEAFF. The CDR3 nucleotides are TGTGCCAGCAGTTACTTTACAGGGGGAATTGAAGCTTTCTTT.

The V and J genes are TRBV27 and TRBJ2-1; TRBD2 matches 15 bases. V was clipped by 5 bases and J by 6 bases; unmatched bases: 11. The CDR3 has 18 residues. The V gene's germline CDR1 is MNHEY and CDR2 SMNVEV (reference sequence). Here the CDR3 reads CASSPLGLAGGPFNEQFF. The CDR3 bases are TGTGCCAGCAGTCCCCTGGGACTAGCGGGAGGCCCTTTCAATGAGCAGTTCTTC.

Here the CDR3 reads CASSQELRVANYGYTF. CDR3 DNA sequence: TGCGCCAGCAGCCAGGAACTCAGGGTGGCTAACTATGGCTACACCTTC. V gene TRBV4-1 combines with J gene TRBJ1-2, with D maybe TRBD1 (5 bases). V lost 3 bases and J lost 0, with 14 bases in between. CDR3 size: 16 residues. In germline, CDR1 is MGHRA, CDR2 YSYEKL.

V gene TRBV5-4 combines with J gene TRBJ1-1, with a tentative D call TRBD1 (5 bases). Per germline, CDR1 SGHNT and CDR2 YYREEE (reference sequence). The V gene lost 4 bases and the J gene lost 0 bases, with 13 bases spanning the gap. There are 15 residues in the CDR3. CDR3 region: CASSPRGSVNTEAFF. The CDR3 DNA reads as TGTGCCAGCAGCCCAAGGGGTTCTGTGAACACTGAAGCTTTCTTT.

Only one count was recorded for this clone. V and J are TRBV6-2 or TRBV6-3 and TRBJ2-3; maybe TRBD2 (6 bases). Germline CDR1 reads MNHEY; CDR2 reads SVGEGT. With 4 bases removed from V and 1 base from J, the gap between germline ends came to 15 bases. CDR3 length: 16 amino acids. The CDR3: CASSSSGRSRTDTQYF. CDR3 coding DNA: TGTGCCAGCAGTTCCTCCGGGAGATCCCGCACAGATACGCAGTATTTT.

This clone showed up just once. The chain couples TRBV24-1 to TRBJ2-2; D is undetermined. This CDR3 contains 12 residues. Trimming pared 2 bases from V and 8 bases from J, leaving 5 bases between. Germline V gene lookup returns CDR1 KGHDR and CDR2 SFDVKD. The DNA for the CDR3 is TGTGCCACCAGTGATTGGAAGGGGGAGCTGTTTTTT. Protein: CATSDWKGELFF.

The genes are TRBV5-1 and TRBJ2-1, with TRBD2 identical over 14 bases. CDR1 is SGHRS and CDR2 is YFSETQ in the germline V gene. This CDR3 contains 14 residues. V lost 4 bases to trimming and J lost 7 bases; unmatched junction nucleotides: 1. The DNA for the CDR3 is TGCGCCAGCAGCGGGACTAGCGGGAGAAATGAGCAGTTCTTC. Protein product: CASSGTSGRNEQFF. The full variable domain, rest sourced from reference TRBV5-1 and TRBJ2-1, is KAGVTQTPRYLIKTRGQQVTLSCSPISGHRSVSWYQQTPGQGLQFLFEYFSETQRNKGNFPGRFSGRQFSNSRSEMNVSTLELGDSALYLCASSGTSGRNEQFFGPGTRLTVL.